This T cell receptor (beta chain) derives from a study of human T cells and chemical hapten exposure. Overall study findings and caveats: PT1 expanded TCR numbers tracked positively with patch test score.

Details on this clonotype: Its antigen remains unknown.

One entry per CDR3 protein results from TCRdb running MiXCR on the RACE reads. The sample holds roughly 380,000 distinct CDR3 sequences, 4.5% to 6% seen once. This CDR3 is built from 14 residues. Germline loops: CDR1 SQVTM, CDR2 ANQGSEA. The V end was cut by 0 bases, the J end by 2 bases, with 11 bases between. The time point denotes: pre-sensitization, week 0. Regarding treatment: therapeutic diphenylcyclopropenone sensitization with weekly scalp DPC. The source is a woman aged 45 to 65 with alopecia areata. Some clones in this sample may be carry-over from other donors' samples. This specimen was whole blood, taken in connection with sensitization to the hapten diphenylcyclopropenone (DPC). V usage is TRBV29-1 and J usage is TRBJ2-7, with D maybe TRBD1 (5 bases). CDR3 DNA sequence: TGCAGCGTTGAAGAAGGGGTCCCTCCCTACGAGCAGTACTTC. Protein: CSVEEGVPPYEQYF.